This TCR beta chain was sequenced in a study of regulatory T cells in long-lasting Graves disease. Per germline, CDR1 SGHAT and CDR2 FQNNGV. The CDR3 is 15 amino acids. Note on this clonotype: A read error is possible here, since a much larger clone lies one base away.

Time point indicated: newly diagnosed GD, antithyroid drugs for less than 3 months. After RNA was extracted from PBMCs, the TCR library was made from it. To make TCR beta libraries, researchers used iRepertoire HTBI primers and Arm-PCR of CDR3 regions. TCRdb re-called the multiplex PCR reads through MiXCR, storing one row per CDR3 protein. This table holds about 530,000 distinct CDR3 sequences, roughly 16% found once. This sample was shared with a second study, whose subject was T cells in Graves' hyperthyroidism and ophthalmopathy. From that second work: Most expanded thyroid clonotypes above 0.001 also appeared in blood. The authors' 13 V-J model separated ophthalmopathy from stable hyperthyroidism.

This chain uses TRBV11-2 with TRBJ2-7, with TRBD1 matching 9 bases. Sequenced here: peripheral blood mononuclear cells (PBMCs), sampled at new diagnosis, from a patient treated with antithyroid drugs. This sequence originates from a woman aged 40 to 65 with Graves disease. CDR3 coding DNA: TGTGCCAGCAGCTTCCCGGGACAGGGACCCTACAAGCAGTACTTC. Its protein is CASSFPGQGPYKQYF.